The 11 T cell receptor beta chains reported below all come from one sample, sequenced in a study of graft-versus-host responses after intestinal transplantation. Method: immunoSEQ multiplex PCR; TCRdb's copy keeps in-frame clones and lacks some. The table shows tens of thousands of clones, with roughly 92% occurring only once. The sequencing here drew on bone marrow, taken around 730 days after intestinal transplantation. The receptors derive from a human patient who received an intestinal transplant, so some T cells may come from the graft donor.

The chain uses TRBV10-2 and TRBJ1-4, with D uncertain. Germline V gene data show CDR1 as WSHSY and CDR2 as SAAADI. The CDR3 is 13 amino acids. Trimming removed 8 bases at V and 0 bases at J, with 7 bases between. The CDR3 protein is CASQSATNEKLFF. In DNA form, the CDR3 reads TGCGCCAGCCAATCCGCAACTAATGAAAAACTGTTTTTT.

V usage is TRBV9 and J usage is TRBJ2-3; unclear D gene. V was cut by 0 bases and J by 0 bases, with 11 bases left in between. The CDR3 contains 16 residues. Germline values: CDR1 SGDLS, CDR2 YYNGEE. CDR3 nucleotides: TGTGCCAGCAGCGTAGTTTGGCCATCTAGCACAGATACGCAGTATTTT. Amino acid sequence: CASSVVWPSSTDTQYF. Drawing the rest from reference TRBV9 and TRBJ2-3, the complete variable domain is DSGVTQTPKHLITATGQRVTLRCSPRSGDLSVYWYQQSLDQGLQFLIQYYNGEERAKGNILERFSAQQFPDLHSELNLSSLELGDSALYFCASSVVWPSSTDTQYFGPGTRLTVL.

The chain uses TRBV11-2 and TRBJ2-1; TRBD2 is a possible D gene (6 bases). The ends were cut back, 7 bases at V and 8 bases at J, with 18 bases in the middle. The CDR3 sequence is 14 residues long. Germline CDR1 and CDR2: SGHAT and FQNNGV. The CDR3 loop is CASTPGAGIYEQFF. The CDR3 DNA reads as TGTGCCAGCACCCCGGGTGCGGGAATCTATGAGCAGTTCTTC.

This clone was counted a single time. CDR3 sequence (DNA): TGTGCCAGCACCAGGGAAACTAACTATGGCTACACCTTC. It translates to CASTRETNYGYTF. This chain links TRBV5-6 with TRBJ1-2; D may be TRBD1 (5 bases). V was shortened by 6 bases and J by 0 bases, with 9 bases between the two germline ends. The CDR3 is made up of 13 amino acids. Germline V CDR1 and CDR2: SGHDT, YYEEEE.

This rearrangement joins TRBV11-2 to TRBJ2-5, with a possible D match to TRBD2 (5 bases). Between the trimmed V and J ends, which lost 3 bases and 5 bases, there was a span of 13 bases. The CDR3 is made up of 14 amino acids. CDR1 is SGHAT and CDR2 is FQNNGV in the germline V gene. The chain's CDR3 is CASSFQLVAETQYF. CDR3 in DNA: TGTGCCAGCAGCTTCCAACTAGTAGCCGAGACCCAGTACTTC.

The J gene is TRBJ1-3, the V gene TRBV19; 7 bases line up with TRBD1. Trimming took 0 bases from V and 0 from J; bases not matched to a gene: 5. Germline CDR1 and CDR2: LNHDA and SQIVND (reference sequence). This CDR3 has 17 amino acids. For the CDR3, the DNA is TGTGCCAGTAGTATAGATCGGACAGGCCTCTCTGGAAACACCATATATTTT. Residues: CASSIDRTGLSGNTIYF.

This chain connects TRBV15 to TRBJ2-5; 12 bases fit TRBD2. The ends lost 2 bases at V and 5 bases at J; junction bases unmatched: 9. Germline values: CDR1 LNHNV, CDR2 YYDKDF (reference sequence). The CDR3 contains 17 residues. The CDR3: CATSRMPGLAGSETQYF. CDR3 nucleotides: TGTGCCACCAGCAGAATGCCGGGACTAGCGGGCTCCGAGACCCAGTACTTC.

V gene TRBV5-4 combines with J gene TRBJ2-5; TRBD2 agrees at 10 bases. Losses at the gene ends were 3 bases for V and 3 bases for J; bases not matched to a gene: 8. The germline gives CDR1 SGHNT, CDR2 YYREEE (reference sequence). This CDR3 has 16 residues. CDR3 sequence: CASSSGASGGKETQYF. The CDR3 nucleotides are TGTGCCAGCAGCTCTGGCGCTAGCGGGGGCAAAGAGACCCAGTACTTC.

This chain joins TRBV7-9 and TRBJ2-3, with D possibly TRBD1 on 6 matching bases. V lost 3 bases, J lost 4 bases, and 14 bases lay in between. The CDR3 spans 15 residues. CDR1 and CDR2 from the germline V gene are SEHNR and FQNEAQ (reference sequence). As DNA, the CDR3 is TGTGCCAGCAGCTTGGTCAGGGGACGGGCAGATACGCAGTATTTT. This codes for CASSLVRGRADTQYF.

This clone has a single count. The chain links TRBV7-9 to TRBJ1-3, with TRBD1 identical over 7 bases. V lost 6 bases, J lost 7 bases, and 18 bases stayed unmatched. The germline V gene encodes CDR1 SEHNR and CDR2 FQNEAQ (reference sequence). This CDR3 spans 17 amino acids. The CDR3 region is CASRPKFQRTGVNTIYF. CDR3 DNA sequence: TGTGCCAGCAGGCCCAAATTCCAAAGAACAGGGGTCAACACCATATATTTT.

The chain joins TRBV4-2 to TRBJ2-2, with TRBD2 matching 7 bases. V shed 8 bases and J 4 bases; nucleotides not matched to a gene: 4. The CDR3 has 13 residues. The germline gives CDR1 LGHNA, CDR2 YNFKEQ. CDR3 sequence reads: CASAGESTGELFF. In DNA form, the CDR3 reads TGTGCCAGCGCGGGGGAGAGCACCGGGGAGCTGTTTTTT.